This T cell receptor beta chain was identified during a study of control samples from healthy donors and cancer patients. Repertoires were generated with immunoSEQ multiplex PCR, while TCRdb's copy carries only in-frame clones and drops some. Here the sample spans about 59,000 clones, 80% to 95% being singletons. The V end was cut by 5 bases, the J end by 2 bases, with 14 bases between. Germline CDR1 is SGHNT and CDR2 is YYREEE (reference sequence). The CDR3 loop spans 15 amino acids. The source material was PBMCs. The TCR originated in a man aged 40-55 years with colorectal cancer. The rearrangement uses TRBV5-4 and TRBJ2-1; no clear D. CDR3 residues: CASRVGREPYNEQFF. The CDR3 region has the DNA TGTGCCAGCAGGGTGGGAAGGGAACCCTACAATGAGCAGTTCTTC.